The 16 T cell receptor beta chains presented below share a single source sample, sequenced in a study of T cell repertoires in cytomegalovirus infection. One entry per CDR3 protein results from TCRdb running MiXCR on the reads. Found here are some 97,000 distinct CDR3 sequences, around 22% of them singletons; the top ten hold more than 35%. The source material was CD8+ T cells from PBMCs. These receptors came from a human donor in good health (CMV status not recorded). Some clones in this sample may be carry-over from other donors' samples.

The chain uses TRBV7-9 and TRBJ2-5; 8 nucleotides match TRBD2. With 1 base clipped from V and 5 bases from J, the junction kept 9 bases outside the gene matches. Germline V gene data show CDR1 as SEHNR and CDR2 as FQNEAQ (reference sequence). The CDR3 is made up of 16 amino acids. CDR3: CASSLGSGGSRETQYF. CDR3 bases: TGTGCCAGCAGCTTAGGTTCGGGGGGGTCGAGGGAGACCCAGTACTTC.

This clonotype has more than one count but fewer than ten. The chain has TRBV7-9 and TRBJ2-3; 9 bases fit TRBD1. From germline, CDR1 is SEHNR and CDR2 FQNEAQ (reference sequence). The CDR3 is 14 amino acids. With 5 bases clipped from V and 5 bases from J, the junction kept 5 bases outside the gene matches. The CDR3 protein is CASSRTGVVDTQYF. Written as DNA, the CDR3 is TGTGCCAGCAGCCGGACAGGGGTGGTAGATACGCAGTATTTT.

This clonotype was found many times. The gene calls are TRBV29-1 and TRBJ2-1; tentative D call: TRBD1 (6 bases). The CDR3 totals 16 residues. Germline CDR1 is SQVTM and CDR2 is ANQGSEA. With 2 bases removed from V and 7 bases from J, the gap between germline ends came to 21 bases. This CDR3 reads CSVEFPETGRRNEQFF. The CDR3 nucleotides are TGCAGCGTTGAATTTCCCGAGACAGGCCGTCGGAATGAGCAGTTCTTC.

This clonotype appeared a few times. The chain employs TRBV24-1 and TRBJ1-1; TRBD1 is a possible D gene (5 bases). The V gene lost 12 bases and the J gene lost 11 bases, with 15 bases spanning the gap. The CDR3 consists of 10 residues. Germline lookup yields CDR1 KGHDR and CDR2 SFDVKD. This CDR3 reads CAPGGEGAFF. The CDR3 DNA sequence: TGTGCCCCCGGAGGGGAAGGGGCTTTCTTT.

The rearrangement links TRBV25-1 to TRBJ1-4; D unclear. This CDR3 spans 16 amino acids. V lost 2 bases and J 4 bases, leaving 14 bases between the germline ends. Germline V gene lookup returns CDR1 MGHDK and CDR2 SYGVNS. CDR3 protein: CASSELGYSSNEKLFF. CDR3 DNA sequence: TGTGCCAGCAGTGAACTTGGGTACAGCAGTAATGAAAAACTGTTTTTT.

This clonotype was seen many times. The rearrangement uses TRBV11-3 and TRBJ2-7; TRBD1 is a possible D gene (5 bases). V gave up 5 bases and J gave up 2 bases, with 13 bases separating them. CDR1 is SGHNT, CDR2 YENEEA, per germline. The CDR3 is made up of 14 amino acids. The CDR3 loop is CASSTTVTAYEQYF. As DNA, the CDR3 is TGTGCCAGCAGCACGACAGTGACCGCCTACGAGCAGTACTTC.

CDR3 sequence reads: CASRTGQGVGAQYF. As DNA, the CDR3 is TGTGCCAGCAGAACGGGACAGGGGGTGGGCGCGCAGTACTTC. The chain has TRBV12-3 or TRBV12-4 and TRBJ2-7, with 11 bases aligning to TRBD1. This CDR3 has 14 residues. V dropped 6 bases and J dropped 9; count of bases not matched to a gene: 10.

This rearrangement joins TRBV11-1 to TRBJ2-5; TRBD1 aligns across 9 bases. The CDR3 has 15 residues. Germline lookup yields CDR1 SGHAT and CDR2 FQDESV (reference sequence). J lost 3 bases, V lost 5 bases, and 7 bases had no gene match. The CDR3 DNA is TGTGCCAGCAGCGCCCCGGGACAGGGCGAAGAGACCCAGTACTTC. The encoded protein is CASSAPGQGEETQYF.

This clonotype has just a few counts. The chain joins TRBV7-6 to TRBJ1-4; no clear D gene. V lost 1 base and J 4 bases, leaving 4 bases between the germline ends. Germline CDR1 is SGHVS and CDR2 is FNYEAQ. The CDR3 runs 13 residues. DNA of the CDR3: TGTGCCAGCAGCTTAGGCTATAATGAAAAACTGTTTTTT. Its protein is CASSLGYNEKLFF. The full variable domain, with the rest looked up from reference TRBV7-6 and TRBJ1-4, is GAGVSQSPRYKVTKRGQDVALRCDPISGHVSLYWYRQALGQGPEFLTYFNYEAQQDKSGLPNDRFSAERPEGSISTLTIQRTEQRDSAMYRCASSLGYNEKLFFGSGTQLSVL.

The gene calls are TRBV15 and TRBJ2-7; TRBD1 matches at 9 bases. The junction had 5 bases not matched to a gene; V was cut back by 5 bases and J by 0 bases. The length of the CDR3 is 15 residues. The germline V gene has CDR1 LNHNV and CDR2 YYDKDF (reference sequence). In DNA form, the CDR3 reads TGTGCCACCAGCGATGGGACAGGGTACTCCTACGAGCAGTACTTC. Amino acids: CATSDGTGYSYEQYF.

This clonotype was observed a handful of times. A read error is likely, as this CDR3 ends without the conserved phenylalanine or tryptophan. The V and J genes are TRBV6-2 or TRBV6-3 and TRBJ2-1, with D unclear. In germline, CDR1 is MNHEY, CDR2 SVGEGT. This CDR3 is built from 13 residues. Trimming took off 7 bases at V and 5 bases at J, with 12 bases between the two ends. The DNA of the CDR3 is TGTGCCAGCATTAGGAAGCCAAACAATGAGCAGTTCTCC. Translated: CASIRKPNNEQFS.

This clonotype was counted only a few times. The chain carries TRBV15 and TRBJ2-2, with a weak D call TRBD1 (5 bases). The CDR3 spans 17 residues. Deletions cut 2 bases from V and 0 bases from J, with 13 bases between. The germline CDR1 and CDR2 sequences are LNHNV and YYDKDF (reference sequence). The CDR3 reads CATSRSPTAPNTGELFF. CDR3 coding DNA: TGTGCCACCAGCAGAAGTCCGACAGCCCCGAACACCGGGGAGCTGTTTTTT.

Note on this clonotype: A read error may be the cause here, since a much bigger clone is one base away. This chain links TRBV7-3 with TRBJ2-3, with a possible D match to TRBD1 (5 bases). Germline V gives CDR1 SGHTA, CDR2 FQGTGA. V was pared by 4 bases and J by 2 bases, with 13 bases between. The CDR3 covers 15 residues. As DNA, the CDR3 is TGTGCCAGCAGCTCTGACGTGGGGCCCACAGATACGCAGTATTTT. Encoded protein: CASSSDVGPTDTQYF.

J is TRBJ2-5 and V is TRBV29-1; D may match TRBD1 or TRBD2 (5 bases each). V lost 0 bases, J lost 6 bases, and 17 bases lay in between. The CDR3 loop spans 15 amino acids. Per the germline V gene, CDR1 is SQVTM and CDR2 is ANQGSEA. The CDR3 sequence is CSVEDGDGPGKTQYF. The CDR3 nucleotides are TGCAGCGTTGAAGATGGGGACGGTCCTGGGAAGACCCAGTACTTC.

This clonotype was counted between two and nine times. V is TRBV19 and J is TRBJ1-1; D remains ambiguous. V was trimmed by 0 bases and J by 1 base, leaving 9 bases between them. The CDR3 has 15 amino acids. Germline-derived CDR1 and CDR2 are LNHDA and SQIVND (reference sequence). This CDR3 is CASSIDLAPNTEAFF. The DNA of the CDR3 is TGTGCCAGTAGTATAGATTTGGCGCCGAACACTGAAGCTTTCTTT.

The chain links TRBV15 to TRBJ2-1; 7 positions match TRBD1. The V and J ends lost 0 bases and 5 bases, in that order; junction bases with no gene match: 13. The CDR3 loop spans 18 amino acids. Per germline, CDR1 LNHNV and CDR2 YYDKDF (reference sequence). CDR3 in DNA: TGTGCCACCAGCAGAGATACCACAGGGGCCCCCCCTAACAATGAGCAGTTCTTC. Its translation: CATSRDTTGAPPNNEQFF.